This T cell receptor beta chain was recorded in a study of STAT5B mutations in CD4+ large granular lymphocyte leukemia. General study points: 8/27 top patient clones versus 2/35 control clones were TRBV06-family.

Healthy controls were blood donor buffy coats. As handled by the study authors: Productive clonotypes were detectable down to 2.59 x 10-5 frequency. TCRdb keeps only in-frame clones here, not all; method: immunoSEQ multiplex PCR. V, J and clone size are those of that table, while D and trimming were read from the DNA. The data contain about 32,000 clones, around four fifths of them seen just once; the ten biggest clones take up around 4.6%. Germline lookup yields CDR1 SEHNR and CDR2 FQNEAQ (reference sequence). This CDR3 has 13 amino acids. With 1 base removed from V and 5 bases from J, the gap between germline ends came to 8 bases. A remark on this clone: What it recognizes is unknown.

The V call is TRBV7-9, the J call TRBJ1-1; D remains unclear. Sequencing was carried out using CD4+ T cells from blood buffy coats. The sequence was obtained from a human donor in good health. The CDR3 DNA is TGTGCCAGCAGCTTAGAGGGCCGGACTGAAGCTTTCTTT. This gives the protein CASSLEGRTEAFF.